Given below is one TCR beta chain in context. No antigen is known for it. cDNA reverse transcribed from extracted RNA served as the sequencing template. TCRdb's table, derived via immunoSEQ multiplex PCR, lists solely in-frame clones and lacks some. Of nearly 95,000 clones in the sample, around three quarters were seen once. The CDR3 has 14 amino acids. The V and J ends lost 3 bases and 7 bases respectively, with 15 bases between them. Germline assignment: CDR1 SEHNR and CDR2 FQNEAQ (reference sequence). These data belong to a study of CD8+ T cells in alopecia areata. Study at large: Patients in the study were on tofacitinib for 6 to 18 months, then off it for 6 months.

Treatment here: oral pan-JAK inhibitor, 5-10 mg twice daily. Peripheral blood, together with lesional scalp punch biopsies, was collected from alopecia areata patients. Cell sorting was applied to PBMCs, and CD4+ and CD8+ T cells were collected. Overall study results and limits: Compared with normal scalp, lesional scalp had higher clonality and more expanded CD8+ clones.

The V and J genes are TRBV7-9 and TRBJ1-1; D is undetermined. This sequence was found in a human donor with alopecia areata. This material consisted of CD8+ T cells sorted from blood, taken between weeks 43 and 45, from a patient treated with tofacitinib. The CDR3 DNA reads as TGTGCCAGCAGCTTTAGTGGGGAGGACGGTGAAGCTTTCTTT. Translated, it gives CASSFSGEDGEAFF.